The 22 T cell receptor beta chains in this list originate from one sample, sequenced in a study of blood T cell repertoires in COVID-19. Data came from immunoSEQ multiplex PCR; TCRdb stores just in-frame clones and leaves some out. The sample includes nearly 350,000 clones, roughly 86% of them seen just once. The sample consisted of peripheral blood. The origin of the receptors is a woman in her 70s with COVID-19, enrolled during active disease.

The count of this clone is one. The chain joins TRBV24-1 to TRBJ1-4; D gene uncertain. Germline values: CDR1 KGHDR, CDR2 SFDVKD. Trimming cost V 6 bases and J 2 bases, with 12 bases left between them. CDR3 size: 15 residues. The CDR3 coding sequence is TGTGCCACCAGTTCTGGAGCGCTCACTAATGAAAAACTGTTTTTT. This sequence encodes CATSSGALTNEKLFF.

The chain combines TRBV5-4 with TRBJ1-1, with 8 positions matching TRBD1. The CDR3 sequence is 14 residues long. The germline gives CDR1 SGHNT, CDR2 YYREEE (reference sequence). V dropped 4 bases and J dropped 1; count of bases not matched to a gene: 3. The CDR3 sequence: CASSLGQENTEAFF. As DNA, the CDR3 is TGTGCCAGCAGCCTGGGACAGGAGAACACTGAAGCTTTCTTT.

This chain joins TRBV30 and TRBJ2-7; TRBD1 agrees at 9 bases. The CDR3 covers 13 residues. V lost 5 bases and J lost 5; bases outside the gene matches: 7. The germline V gene encodes CDR1 GTSNPN and CDR2 SVGIG (reference sequence). For the CDR3, the DNA is TGTGCCTGGGCACGTGGACAGGGGAACGAGCAGTACTTC. This translates into CAWARGQGNEQYF.

This chain joins TRBV5-4 and TRBJ1-4, with 7 bases fitting TRBD1. CDR1 and CDR2 from the germline V gene are SGHNT and YYREEE (reference sequence). The V and J ends lost 2 bases and 8 bases, in that order; junction bases with no gene match: 0. The length of the CDR3 is 12 residues. Written as DNA, the CDR3 is TGTGCCAGCAGCTTAGGGGGCGAAAAACTGTTTTTT. Translated: CASSLGGEKLFF.

This chain joins TRBV5-1 and TRBJ1-1; D uncertain. The CDR3 runs to 12 residues. CDR1 is SGHRS, CDR2 YFSETQ, per germline. Deletions cut 4 bases from V and 1 base from J, with 5 bases between. The CDR3 DNA reads TGCGCCAGCAGCCCCCAGAACACTGAAGCTTTCTTT. Translation gives CASSPQNTEAFF.

The chain employs TRBV21-1 and TRBJ1-1; the table names TRBD1, a call not compared with the DNA. TRBV21-1 is a pseudogene locus. This CDR3 has 14 residues. DNA of the CDR3: TGTGCCAGCTCGGGCAGACAGGGGGACACTGAAGCTTTCTTT. As protein: CASSGRQGDTEAFF.

The CDR3 loop reads CASSPQSRGLDGYTF. CDR3 nucleotide sequence: TGTGCCAGCAGCCCTCAAAGTAGGGGATTAGATGGCTACACCTTC. This chain connects TRBV4-2 to TRBJ1-2; possible D gene TRBD1, 5 bases. Germline CDR1 LGHNA, CDR2 YNFKEQ. Trimming pared 4 bases from V and 6 bases from J, leaving 18 bases between. The length of the CDR3 is 15 residues.

This clone appeared once. The chain carries TRBV3-1 (or the pseudogene TRBV3-2) and TRBJ2-3, with 13 positions matching TRBD2. The CDR3 has 18 residues. With V trimmed by 4 bases and J by 2 bases, 9 bases remained unmatched. Germline V CDR1 and CDR2: LGHDT, YNNKEL (reference sequence). The DNA for the CDR3 is TGTGCCAGCAGCCCCAGGACTAGCGGGGGACCCGACACAGATACGCAGTATTTT. Protein: CASSPRTSGGPDTDTQYF.

This clone was recorded a few times. V gene TRBV27 combines with J gene TRBJ1-5; D remains unclear. V was shortened by 4 bases and J by 5 bases, with 12 bases between the two germline ends. Germline assignment: CDR1 MNHEY and CDR2 SMNVEV (reference sequence). The CDR3 is made up of 14 amino acids. CDR3 sequence: CASSSTPGDQPQHF. CDR3 nucleotide sequence: TGTGCCAGCAGTTCGACTCCCGGTGATCAGCCCCAGCATTTT.

This sequence joins TRBV30 and TRBJ1-2; 11 bases agree with TRBD1. V trimming: 2 bases; J trimming: 5 bases; junction bases outside the gene matches: 4. The CDR3 consists of 14 residues. Germline V gives CDR1 GTSNPN, CDR2 SVGIG (reference sequence). The CDR3 region has the DNA TGTGCCTGGAGTTACGGACAGGGGGCATATGGCTACACCTTC. Translation: CAWSYGQGAYGYTF.

The chain recombines TRBV7-9 with TRBJ1-1; 8 positions match TRBD1. In germline, CDR1 is SEHNR, CDR2 FQNEAQ (reference sequence). Unmatched junction bases numbered 9, after V lost 4 bases and J lost 11 bases. This CDR3 is 13 amino acids long. The CDR3 spells CASSSAGGGRAFF. The CDR3 DNA reads TGTGCCAGCAGCTCGGCAGGGGGCGGGCGGGCTTTCTTT.

CDR3 loop: CATSVGHGSNYGYTF. CDR3 sequence (DNA): TGTGCCACCAGTGTGGGCCATGGTTCTAACTATGGCTACACCTTC. This chain uses TRBV24-1 with TRBJ1-2; D remains ambiguous. The germline gives CDR1 KGHDR, CDR2 SFDVKD. This CDR3 has 15 residues. Trimming took off 5 bases at V and 0 bases at J, with 12 bases between the two ends.

This clone was picked up a small number of times. In DNA form, the CDR3 reads TGTGCCAGCAGTTTAACAGGGGATTGGCTCTATGGCTACACCTTC. Its protein is CASSLTGDWLYGYTF. V gene TRBV27 combines with J gene TRBJ1-2; 7 bases align to TRBD1. V dropped 2 bases and J dropped 4; count of bases not matched to a gene: 7. CDR3 size: 15 residues. CDR1 is MNHEY, CDR2 SMNVEV, per germline (reference sequence).

The chain joins TRBV2 to TRBJ2-2; D may be TRBD1 (5 bases). The V end lost 3 bases, the J end lost 3 bases, and 11 bases lay between the germline ends. The V gene's germline CDR1 is SNHLY and CDR2 FYNNEI. The CDR3 runs 15 residues. The CDR3 nucleotides are TGTGCCAGCAGTGATTGGACAAGCTACACCGGGGAGCTGTTTTTT. This gives the protein CASSDWTSYTGELFF.

For this clone: Other nucleotide sequences in the sample specify the same CDR3. The genes are TRBV12-3 or TRBV12-4 and TRBJ1-2; the D is unclear. Trimming cost V 2 bases and J 1 base, with 5 bases left between them. The CDR3 is 13 amino acids. CDR3 in amino acids: CASSLQVNYGYTF. The CDR3 DNA follows: TGTGCCAGCAGTTTACAGGTTAACTATGGCTACACCTTC.

This chain connects TRBV10-3 to TRBJ2-4; D perhaps matches TRBD1 (5 bases). The CDR3 loop spans 17 amino acids. Germline CDR1 and CDR2: ENHRY and SYGVKD. With 4 bases removed from V and 0 bases from J, the gap between germline ends came to 16 bases. CDR3 coding DNA: TGTGCCATCAGTGCCGCCCCAGGGAATGTAGCCAAAAACATTCAGTACTTC. The encoded protein is CAISAAPGNVAKNIQYF.

DNA for the CDR3: TGTGCCAGCACCGGGACTAGCGGGGGATTAAGAAGCACAGATACGCAGTATTTT. Its protein is CASTGTSGGLRSTDTQYF. The genes are TRBV21-1 and TRBJ2-3; the listed D gene, TRBD2, was not tested against the DNA. TRBV21-1 is reported as a pseudogene. The CDR3 runs to 18 residues.

The chain recombines TRBV7-2 with TRBJ2-1; a weak D match, TRBD2 (5 bases). With 1 base removed from V and 3 bases from J, the gap between germline ends came to 7 bases. The germline V gene has CDR1 SGHTA and CDR2 FQGNSA. The CDR3 runs 14 residues. The CDR3, as DNA: TGTGCCAGCAGCTTAGGGGAGCGCTACAATGAGCAGTTCTTC. This encodes CASSLGERYNEQFF.

V gene TRBV9 combines with J gene TRBJ2-3; TRBD2 matches 11 bases. The CDR3 spans 16 residues. V lost 4 bases to trimming and J lost 0 bases; unmatched junction nucleotides: 4. Germline V CDR1 and CDR2: SGDLS, YYNGEE. The CDR3: CASSNLAGGSTDTQYF. Here the CDR3 DNA reads TGTGCCAGCAGCAATCTAGCGGGGGGTAGCACAGATACGCAGTATTTT.

The sample holds one count of this clone. The V call is TRBV19, the J call TRBJ1-2; D possibly corresponds to TRBD1 (6 bases). V shed 6 bases and J shed 2 bases, with 19 bases lying between them. From germline, CDR1 is LNHDA and CDR2 SQIVND (reference sequence). The CDR3 runs to 16 residues. CDR3 residues: CASRRTGYALNYGYTF. The CDR3 DNA reads TGTGCCAGTAGGAGAACAGGGTATGCCCTCAACTATGGCTACACCTTC.

In its sample, this clone was seen once. The rearrangement uses TRBV4-1 and TRBJ2-2, with D tentatively TRBD2 (6 bases). V lost 4 bases to trimming and J lost 7 bases, with 13 bases between them. The V gene's germline CDR1 is MGHRA and CDR2 YSYEKL. The CDR3 covers 14 residues. CDR3 coding DNA: TGCGCCAGCAGCCTTCTCCGGGGGTTCGGGGAGCTGTTTTTT. This gives the protein CASSLLRGFGELFF.

This rearrangement joins TRBV2 to TRBJ1-2, with D perhaps TRBD1 (5 bases). The CDR3 has 11 amino acids. The ends were cut back, 11 bases at V and 5 bases at J, with 12 bases in the middle. Germline values: CDR1 SNHLY, CDR2 FYNNEI. This CDR3 reads CAGTTGYGYTF. DNA for the CDR3: TGTGCCGGAACCACAGGTTATGGCTACACCTTC.